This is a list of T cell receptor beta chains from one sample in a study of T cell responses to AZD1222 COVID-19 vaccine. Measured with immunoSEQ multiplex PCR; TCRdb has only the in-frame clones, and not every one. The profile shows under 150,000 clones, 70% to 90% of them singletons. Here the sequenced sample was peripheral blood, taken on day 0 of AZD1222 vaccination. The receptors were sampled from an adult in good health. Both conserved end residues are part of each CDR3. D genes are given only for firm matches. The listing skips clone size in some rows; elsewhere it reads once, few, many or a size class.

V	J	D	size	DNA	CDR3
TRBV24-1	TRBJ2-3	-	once	TGTGCCACCAGTGGAAGTGTTCCCACTCGCGGGAGCACAGATACGCAGTATTTT	CATSGSVPTRGSTDTQYF
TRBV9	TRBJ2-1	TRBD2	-	TGTGCCAGCAGCGTAGAGGGTAGCGGGAGGGCCGAGCAGAATGAGCAGTTCTTC	CASSVEGSGRAEQNEQFF
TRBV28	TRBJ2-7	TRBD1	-	TGTGCCAGCACGGACAGGGCCCCCTACGAGCAGTACTTC	CASTDRAPYEQYF
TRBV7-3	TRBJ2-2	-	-	TGTGCCAGCAGCAGACAGGGAGGAGGGCTGTTTTTT	CASSRQGGGLFF
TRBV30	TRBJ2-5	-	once	TGTGCCTGGAGTGTAGGGGGGCCCACCCAGTACTTC	CAWSVGGPTQYF
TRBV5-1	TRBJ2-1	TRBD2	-	TGCGCCAGCATGTTAGCGGGAGCCCTCAATGAGCAGTTCTTC	CASMLAGALNEQFF
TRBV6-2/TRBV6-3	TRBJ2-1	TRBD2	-	TGTGCCAGCAGTTACGTTGGCGGGAGGGTTACTAATGAGCAGTTCTTC	CASSYVGGRVTNEQFF
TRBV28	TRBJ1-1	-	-	TGTGCCAGCAGTTTTGACCTTCGGGGTAGTAACACTGAAGCTTTCTTT	CASSFDLRGSNTEAFF
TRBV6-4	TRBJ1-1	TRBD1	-	TGTGCCAGCTCACCGACAGGGGAGGGCACTGAAGCTTTCTTT	CASSPTGEGTEAFF
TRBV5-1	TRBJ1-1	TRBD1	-	TGCGCCAGCAGCTTGGAGGACAGGGACACTGAAGCTTTCTTT	CASSLEDRDTEAFF
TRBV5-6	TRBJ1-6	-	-	TGTGCCAGCAGCTTCTTGGGGACGAGCTCCTATAATTCACCCCTCCACTTT	CASSFLGTSSYNSPLHF
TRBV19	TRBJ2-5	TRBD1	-	TGTGCCAGTAGTATTAGGGCCGACAGGGGGAGGGAGACCCAGTACTTC	CASSIRADRGRETQYF
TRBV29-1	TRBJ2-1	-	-	TGCAGCGTTGATACCCCCCCCAATGAGCAGTTCTTC	CSVDTPPNEQFF
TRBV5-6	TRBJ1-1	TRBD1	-	TGTGCCAGCAGCTCGGACAGGGGGTTATGGAACACTGAAGCTTTCTTT	CASSSDRGLWNTEAFF
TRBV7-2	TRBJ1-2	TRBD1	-	TGTGCCAGCAGCTTAGACCTTTTAACAGGGGGCGGCTATGGCTACACCTTC	CASSLDLLTGGGYGYTF
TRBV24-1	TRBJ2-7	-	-	TGTGCCACCAGTGATTCGGTTGAGCAGTACTTC	CATSDSVEQYF
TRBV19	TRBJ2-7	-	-	TGTGCCAGTTCGGCGGGATACCCCTCGTACGAGCAGTACTTC	CASSAGYPSYEQYF
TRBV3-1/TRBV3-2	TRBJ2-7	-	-	TGTGCCAGCAGCGATTTGGGCGACGAGCAGTACTTC	CASSDLGDEQYF
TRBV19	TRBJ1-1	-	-	TGTGCCAGTAGTATTCCATTAGGCAGTTTGAACACTGAAGCTTTCTTT	CASSIPLGSLNTEAFF
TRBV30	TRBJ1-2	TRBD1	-	TGTGCCAGAGGGACAGGGGCCAGCTATGGCTACACCTTC	CARGTGASYGYTF
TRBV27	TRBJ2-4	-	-	TGTGCCAGCAGTCGAAACACGGTTGCCAAAAACATTCAGTACTTC	CASSRNTVAKNIQYF
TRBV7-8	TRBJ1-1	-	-	TGTGCCAGCAGCTTAAGCCTTAACACTGAAGCTTTCTTT	CASSLSLNTEAFF
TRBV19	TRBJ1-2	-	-	TGTGCCAGTACCCCAGGGGACGAGAGCTATGGCTACACCTTC	CASTPGDESYGYTF
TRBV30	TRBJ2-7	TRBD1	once	TGTGCCTGGAGTGTAGGGACAGCCATTACCTACGAGCAGTACTTC	CAWSVGTAITYEQYF
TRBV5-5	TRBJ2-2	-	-	TGTGCCAGCTATAACCACTCTCGGGAGCTGTTTTTT	CASYNHSRELFF
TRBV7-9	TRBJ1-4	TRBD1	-	TGTGCCAGCAGCCGACAGGGACCTAATAATGAAAAACTGTTTTTT	CASSRQGPNNEKLFF
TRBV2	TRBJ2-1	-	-	TGTGCCAGCAGCAGGTCCAGCGGGTTTTACAATGAGCAGTTCTTC	CASSRSSGFYNEQFF
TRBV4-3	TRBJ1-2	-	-	TGCGCCAGCAGCCACTTTCCGTTGAGAACCGTCGGTTATGGCTACACCTTC	CASSHFPLRTVGYGYTF
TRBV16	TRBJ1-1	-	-	TGTGCCAGCAGCTCGTTTCCGAACACTGAAGCTTTCTTT	CASSSFPNTEAFF
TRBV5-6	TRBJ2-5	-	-	TGTGCCAGCAGCTTGAGGGGGAGAGGCCAAGAGACCCAGTACTTC	CASSLRGRGQETQYF
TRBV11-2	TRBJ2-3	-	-	TGTGCCAGCACTATAGGGGGGGATACGCAGTATTTT	CASTIGGDTQYF
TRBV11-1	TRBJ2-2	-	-	TGTGCCAGCAGCCCCTCGGGAGTGAACACCGGGGAGCTGTTTTTT	CASSPSGVNTGELFF
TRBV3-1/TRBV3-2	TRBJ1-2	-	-	TGTGCCAGCAGCCACAGGGTTAATGGCTACACCTTC	CASSHRVNGYTF